These T cell receptor beta chains were read from a single sample in a study of blood T cell repertoires in COVID-19. The data were produced by immunoSEQ multiplex PCR, yet TCRdb's version contains in-frame clones alone and is incomplete. The sample has 70,000 to 80,000 clones, 87% seen once. Sample: peripheral blood. Receptor source: a woman aged 45 to 65 with acute or convalescent COVID-19. The CDR3 runs from the conserved cysteine through the conserved F or W. The D gene is left open where the match is weak. Rows give clone size only sometimes, using once, few, many, or a class for an expanded clone.

J gene: TRBJ2-3
clone size: -
D gene: TRBD2
V gene: TRBV7-3
CDR3 DNA: TGTGCCAGCAGCAACGGGGGGATCACAGATACGCAGTATTTT
CDR3 protein: CASSNGGITDTQYF

J gene: TRBJ1-4
clone size: -
D gene: -
V gene: TRBV4-2
CDR3 DNA: TGTGCCAGCAGCCCACGGGACTCCAGTGGAGAAAAACTGTTTTTT
CDR3 protein: CASSPRDSSGEKLFF

J gene: TRBJ1-4
clone size: -
D gene: -
V gene: TRBV28
CDR3 DNA: TGTGCCAGCAGCCCCGGAGGGATTGAAAAACTGTTTTTT
CDR3 protein: CASSPGGIEKLFF

J gene: TRBJ2-2
clone size: -
D gene: -
V gene: TRBV4-2
CDR3 DNA: TGTGCCAGCAGCCCCATGGTGAGCGGGGAGCTGTTTTTT
CDR3 protein: CASSPMVSGELFF

J gene: TRBJ2-7
clone size: once
D gene: TRBD2
V gene: TRBV5-5
CDR3 DNA: TGTGCCAGCACCGAGGGACTAGCGGAGTACGAGCAGTACTTC
CDR3 protein: CASTEGLAEYEQYF

J gene: TRBJ2-2
clone size: -
D gene: TRBD1
V gene: TRBV30
CDR3 DNA: TGTGCCTGGCGGACAGGGGGCAACACCGGGGAGCTGTTTTTT
CDR3 protein: CAWRTGGNTGELFF

J gene: TRBJ1-2
clone size: -
D gene: -
V gene: TRBV10-1
CDR3 DNA: TGCGCCAGCAAGATGGGACTAGGCGTAAACAGGGCCTGGGTACCTAACTATGGCTACACCTTC
CDR3 protein: CASKMGLGVNRAWVPNYGYTF

J gene: TRBJ1-5
clone size: -
D gene: TRBD1
V gene: TRBV18
CDR3 DNA: TGTGCCAGCTCAGGGAACAGGGGCTCCAATCAGCCCCAGCATTTT
CDR3 protein: CASSGNRGSNQPQHF

J gene: TRBJ2-5
clone size: once
D gene: TRBD2
V gene: TRBV30
CDR3 DNA: TGTGCCTGGAGTGTAGGTTTGGGAGGGCAAGAGACCCAGTACTTC
CDR3 protein: CAWSVGLGGQETQYF

J gene: TRBJ1-3
clone size: -
D gene: TRBD1
V gene: TRBV6-5
CDR3 DNA: TGTGCCAGCGGACAGACAGGGGACTCTGGAAACACCATATATTTT
CDR3 protein: CASGQTGDSGNTIYF

J gene: TRBJ2-3
clone size: -
D gene: -
V gene: TRBV23-1
CDR3 DNA: TGCGCCAGCAGTCAATATACGACAGGCGTCTTCACAGATACGCAGTATTTT
CDR3 protein: CASSQYTTGVFTDTQYF

J gene: TRBJ2-5
clone size: -
D gene: -
V gene: TRBV6-5
CDR3 DNA: TGTGCCAGCAGTCCTACCTTCTACCAAGAGACCCAGTACTTC
CDR3 protein: CASSPTFYQETQYF

J gene: TRBJ1-5
clone size: -
D gene: -
V gene: TRBV30
CDR3 DNA: TGTGCCTGGAGTGGGACAGACCGAGGTCAGCCCCAGCATTTT
CDR3 protein: CAWSGTDRGQPQHF

J gene: TRBJ1-1
clone size: -
D gene: TRBD1
V gene: TRBV6-5
CDR3 DNA: TGTGCCAGCAGTACAGGGGGCACTGAAGCTTTCTTT
CDR3 protein: CASSTGGTEAFF

J gene: TRBJ1-1
clone size: -
D gene: TRBD1
V gene: TRBV13
CDR3 DNA: TGTGCCAGCAAGGCTGCCGACAGGGGGAACACTGAAGCTTTCTTT
CDR3 protein: CASKAADRGNTEAFF

J gene: TRBJ1-2
clone size: -
D gene: -
V gene: TRBV27
CDR3 DNA: TGTGCCAGCAGTTTATCCACTAGTGGAGTAGATGGCTACACCTTC
CDR3 protein: CASSLSTSGVDGYTF

J gene: TRBJ1-1
clone size: -
D gene: TRBD1
V gene: TRBV7-8
CDR3 DNA: TGTGCCAGCAGCTTAGCCGACAGGGGGAGCACTGAAGCTTTCTTT
CDR3 protein: CASSLADRGSTEAFF

J gene: TRBJ2-1
clone size: -
D gene: TRBD2
V gene: TRBV27
CDR3 DNA: TGTGCCAGCAGTTTCTTTGGGACTAGCGTTTTTGAGCAGTTCTTC
CDR3 protein: CASSFFGTSVFEQFF

J gene: TRBJ2-7
clone size: -
D gene: -
V gene: TRBV6-1
CDR3 DNA: TGTGCCAGCAGTGACGGGACAATCGGGGCCTACGAGCAGTACTTC
CDR3 protein: CASSDGTIGAYEQYF

J gene: TRBJ2-1
clone size: -
D gene: TRBD1
V gene: TRBV5-1
CDR3 DNA: TGCGCCAGCAGCTCGGGACAGGGGGTTCTCGGTGAGCAGTTCTTC
CDR3 protein: CASSSGQGVLGEQFF

J gene: TRBJ2-4
clone size: -
D gene: TRBD2
V gene: TRBV5-1
CDR3 DNA: TGCGCCAGCAGCTTGGGCGGGGGAGAGCCGAAAAACATTCAGTACTTC
CDR3 protein: CASSLGGGEPKNIQYF

J gene: TRBJ2-7
clone size: -
D gene: -
V gene: TRBV2
CDR3 DNA: TGTGCCAGCCTGGGCCCGAGTGGCAGACCCTACGAGCAGTACTTC
CDR3 protein: CASLGPSGRPYEQYF

J gene: TRBJ2-2
clone size: -
D gene: TRBD1
V gene: TRBV28
CDR3 DNA: TGTGCCAGCAGTTTAAGAACGACAGGGTCCGGGGAGCTGTTTTTT
CDR3 protein: CASSLRTTGSGELFF

J gene: TRBJ1-3
clone size: -
D gene: -
V gene: TRBV7-9
CDR3 DNA: TGTGCCAGCAGCTCCAAGGGGATCGACCGAAACACCATATATTTT
CDR3 protein: CASSSKGIDRNTIYF

J gene: TRBJ1-2
clone size: few
D gene: -
V gene: TRBV10-3
CDR3 DNA: TGTGCCATCAGTGACCCGTCCATGGGGGGTGGCTACACCTTC
CDR3 protein: CAISDPSMGGGYTF

J gene: TRBJ1-2
clone size: -
D gene: -
V gene: TRBV3-1/TRBV3-2
CDR3 DNA: TGTGCCAGCAGCCCCTGGACAGAGGGGGGCTACACCTTC
CDR3 protein: CASSPWTEGGYTF

J gene: TRBJ2-1
clone size: -
D gene: TRBD2
V gene: TRBV6-4
CDR3 DNA: TGTGCCAGCAGTGACTCGATAGGGACTAGCGGGAGCGTAGTCTATGAGCAGTTCTTC
CDR3 protein: CASSDSIGTSGSVVYEQFF

J gene: TRBJ1-3
clone size: -
D gene: -
V gene: TRBV19
CDR3 DNA: TGTGCCAGTAGTATAGATCCGGACCAGAGGGCTGGAAACACCATATATTTT
CDR3 protein: CASSIDPDQRAGNTIYF

J gene: TRBJ1-2
clone size: -
D gene: TRBD1
V gene: TRBV12-3/TRBV12-4
CDR3 DNA: TGTGCCAGCACCATTGACAGGGGGTATGGCTACACCTTC
CDR3 protein: CASTIDRGYGYTF

J gene: TRBJ2-3
clone size: -
D gene: TRBD1
V gene: TRBV29-1
CDR3 DNA: TGCAGCTCGAATCCCGGACAGGGCACAGATACGCAGTATTTT
CDR3 protein: CSSNPGQGTDTQYF

J gene: TRBJ1-4
clone size: -
D gene: -
V gene: TRBV28
CDR3 DNA: TGTGCCAGCACCCAGGCAGGCATTAATGAAAAACTGTTTTTT
CDR3 protein: CASTQAGINEKLFF

J gene: TRBJ2-6
clone size: -
D gene: TRBD1
V gene: TRBV14
CDR3 DNA: TGTGCCAGCAGCCGAGGGGACAGGGGGATCTCTGGGGCCAACGTCCTGACTTTC
CDR3 protein: CASSRGDRGISGANVLTF

J gene: TRBJ2-5
clone size: -
D gene: TRBD1
V gene: TRBV5-4
CDR3 DNA: TGTGCCAGCAGCTTGGGACAGGGAGAAGAGACCCAGTACTTC
CDR3 protein: CASSLGQGEETQYF

J gene: TRBJ2-3
clone size: -
D gene: -
V gene: TRBV2
CDR3 DNA: TGTGCCAGCGTCCAGGAGGGTGCGCAGTATTTT
CDR3 protein: CASVQEGAQYF

J gene: TRBJ1-5
clone size: -
D gene: TRBD1
V gene: TRBV5-1
CDR3 DNA: TGCGCCAGCAGCTTGGGGGACAGGGGGTCTCAGCCCCAGCATTTT
CDR3 protein: CASSLGDRGSQPQHF

J gene: TRBJ2-2
clone size: -
D gene: -
V gene: TRBV9
CDR3 DNA: TGTGCCAGCAGCGTCACGGCGGGGCGTATGACCGGGGAGCTGTTTTTT
CDR3 protein: CASSVTAGRMTGELFF

J gene: TRBJ2-3
clone size: -
D gene: TRBD1
V gene: TRBV16
CDR3 DNA: TGTGCCAGCAGCCAAGACAGGGAATACACAGATACGCAGTATTTT
CDR3 protein: CASSQDREYTDTQYF

J gene: TRBJ1-2
clone size: -
D gene: TRBD1
V gene: TRBV27
CDR3 DNA: TGTGCCAGCAGTAAGGGACAGGGAAGGGCAGGCTACACCTTC
CDR3 protein: CASSKGQGRAGYTF

J gene: TRBJ1-1
clone size: -
D gene: TRBD1
V gene: TRBV7-9
CDR3 DNA: TGTGCCAGCAGCTCCCGAGGGACAGGAATGAACACTGAAGCTTTCTTT
CDR3 protein: CASSSRGTGMNTEAFF

J gene: TRBJ2-7
clone size: -
D gene: -
V gene: TRBV2
CDR3 DNA: TGTGCCAGCAGTGGACTAGGAGCCTACGAGCAGTACTTC
CDR3 protein: CASSGLGAYEQYF

J gene: TRBJ1-2
clone size: -
D gene: -
V gene: TRBV28
CDR3 DNA: TGTGCCAGCAGTTGGGTAACAGCTAACTATGGCTACACCTTC
CDR3 protein: CASSWVTANYGYTF

J gene: TRBJ1-2
clone size: -
D gene: TRBD1
V gene: TRBV28
CDR3 DNA: TGTGCCAGCAATACCCAAGGGGGCGGCTACACCTTC
CDR3 protein: CASNTQGGGYTF

J gene: TRBJ1-5
clone size: -
D gene: -
V gene: TRBV3-1/TRBV3-2
CDR3 DNA: TGTGCCAGCAGCCAAGTCAGTAACAATCAGCCCCAGCATTTT
CDR3 protein: CASSQVSNNQPQHF

J gene: TRBJ1-5
clone size: once
D gene: -
V gene: TRBV21-1
CDR3 DNA: TGTGCCAGCAGCAAAGGAGAAGACAGGGTGAGTTCGTTACCCACTAGCAATCAGCCCCAGCATTTT
CDR3 protein: CASSKGEDRVSSLPTSNQPQHF

J gene: TRBJ1-3
clone size: -
D gene: -
V gene: TRBV30
CDR3 DNA: TGTGCCTGGAGTACTGTAGGACTGATCTCTGGAAACACCATATATTTT
CDR3 protein: CAWSTVGLISGNTIYF

J gene: TRBJ2-7
clone size: -
D gene: TRBD2
V gene: TRBV9
CDR3 DNA: TGTGCCAGCAGCCCCACTATAGTGACTAGCGGTTCCTACGAGCAGTACTTC
CDR3 protein: CASSPTIVTSGSYEQYF

J gene: TRBJ1-2
clone size: -
D gene: -
V gene: TRBV3-1/TRBV3-2
CDR3 DNA: TGTGCCAGCAGTGAAATAGCTAACTATGGCTACACCTTC
CDR3 protein: CASSEIANYGYTF

J gene: TRBJ1-2
clone size: once
D gene: -
V gene: TRBV28
CDR3 DNA: TGTGCCAGCAGTGACCCACCGGGTTCCTATGGCTACACCTTC
CDR3 protein: CASSDPPGSYGYTF